The present T cell receptor beta chain was sequenced within a study of blood T cell repertoires in COVID-19. Background on the study: Sites across the United States, Italy and Spain contributed samples from acute and convalescent COVID-19. Sources were T cells, B-cell-depleted T cells, or PBMCs; the material itself was cDNA or gDNA.

J lost 0 bases, V lost 5 bases, and 4 bases had no gene match. From germline, CDR1 is MDHEN and CDR2 SYDVKM. This CDR3 is built from 15 residues. In the original processing: Nucleated cell counts were estimated from reference gene primer amplification. The method was immunoSEQ multiplex PCR; TCRdb's version includes in-frame clones alone and lacks a portion of them. V and J calls plus clone size are reproduced from that table; the DNA served to infer D and trimming. Here the sample spans over 150,000 clones, 82% being singletons. The source is a human donor with acute or convalescent COVID-19. The donor label of this sample is uncertain. This chain uses TRBV28 with TRBJ1-2, with 9 bases lining up with TRBD1. The specimen was peripheral blood. The CDR3: CASSVRTGANYGYTF. CDR3 nucleotide sequence: TGTGCCAGCAGTGTTCGGACAGGGGCTAACTATGGCTACACCTTC.